The sample holds many counts of the clone carrying this TCR beta chain. As yet, its antigen is unknown. This sample was included in a study of T-cell memory formation after mild COVID-19. The overall study: Clustering of TCRs was largely donor specific.

The V gene end was trimmed by 9 bases and the J gene end by 5 bases; junction bases not matched to a gene: 12. Germline V lookup: CDR1 SGHRS, CDR2 YFSETQ. This CDR3 has 14 residues. Barcoded TCR alpha and TCR beta cDNA libraries with UMIs came from 5'RACE using constant-segment primers. MiXCR was run by TCRdb on the 5' RACE reads, yielding one entry per CDR3 protein. Of approximately 250,000 distinct CDR3 sequences in the sample, about 17% were seen once. Study-wide results and limits: Pre-infection memory contained some responding clones, which suggested that cross-reactive memory had joined.

This sequence was found in a man aged 18 to 30 who had mild COVID-19 (a few samples of this study predate the infection). Cell type and time point are not known. Sequenced input: PBMCs or a T cell subset sorted from them (not recorded which). J is TRBJ1-1 and V is TRBV5-1; 8 bases match TRBD1. The CDR3 loop reads CATTSGGASTEAFF. CDR3 DNA: TGCGCCACCACTTCAGGGGGCGCGAGTACTGAAGCTTTCTTT.